This T cell receptor beta chain comes out of a study of read filtering for tumor transcriptome and immune sequencing (TCRdb year 2020). About the full investigation: The cohort consisted of some 17 male and around 14 female patients, with a mean age of 65.9 years and an age range of about 47 to 90. One main goal was a read-filtering strategy for immune repertoire data, in particular deciding whether clonotypes backed by only one read should be removed. Whole-transcriptome libraries were prepared with the TruSeq RNA Access Library Prep Kit after DNase treatment. Using the same bone marrow samples, the study compared TCR repertoires obtained by targeted immune repertoire sequencing with those obtained by bulk whole-transcriptome sequencing. Under revised international staging, roughly eight patients fell into R-ISS I, 16 into R-ISS II and 7 into R-ISS III. Per sample, about 3.5 to 11 million TCR-region mapped reads were obtained with IR-seq, compared with only about 80 to 1273 with RNA-seq. The research as a whole found: Compared with RNA-seq, IR-seq captured clonotypes at much greater depth and more reliably, and a smaller IR-seq throughput was enough to identify most of the shared clonotypes. In IR-seq, approximately 80% of clonotypes but approximately 3.6% of total reads were represented by single-read clonotypes, whereas in RNA-seq, approximately 73% of clonotypes and 40% to 55% of reads were represented by single-read clonotypes. The sorted CD138-negative fraction was a mixed bone marrow immune population, not purified T cells. Removing single-read clonotypes increased the correlation between IR-seq and RNA-seq shared clonotype proportions.

Each patient had bone marrow sampled at the time of active disease. Isolation of bone marrow mononuclear cells was performed by Ficoll-Hypaque density gradient centrifugation. Myeloma plasma cells were removed and CD138-negative cells were obtained by negative selection following labeling with CD138 magnetic microbeads on a MACS separator. Flow cytometry with CD138 antibodies on an Attune NxT was used to check how pure the isolated cells were. TRIzol reagent was used to extract total RNA, which was then quantified with a NanoDrop spectrophotometer. For each patient, paired RNA-seq and IR-seq were run on the CD138-negative bone marrow sample from that patient. This clonotype was seen at least ten times. Its antigen is not yet known. Nothing much larger sits one base from this clone, and base qualities are not available. TCR libraries were built from 400 ng RNA with the Immunoverse kit, using molecular barcoded adaptors covering alpha/delta and beta/gamma chains. TCR library preparation was performed with the same RNA that was used for transcriptome sequencing. Sequencing of the TCR libraries was done on an Illumina HiSeq 4000 with 2 x 150 cycles. Regarding the original processing steps: TCR reads were aligned to human V, D, J and C references and assembled into CDR3 clonotypes with MiXCR, including quality filtering and error correction. Clonotype counts and gene usage diversity were analyzed with the tcR package in R. Raw mapping reads were checked after the RNA-seq reads had been mapped by STAR aligner version 2.5.3a onto the human GRCh37 genome. To test the effect of sequencing depth on detected clonotypes, IR-seq fastq files were randomly downsampled using Seqtk 1.3. Using fastp trimming at Q25 and MiXCR clonotype assembly, TCRdb reanalyzed the public sequencing data and kept in-frame beta chains. Every CDR3 protein is listed once, alongside the most common genes and DNA of its rows. The V and J calls and clone size come from TCRdb's table, not from the authors' own analysis. The sample table holds approximately 140,000 distinct CDR3 sequences, of which around 13% were seen once. Clones ranked in the top ten supply around 8.3% of the sample.

The germline V gene supplies CDR1 SQVTM and CDR2 ANQGSEA. The CDR3 measures 12 amino acids from cysteine to phenylalanine. Of all the DNA, just the CDR3 is kept, 36 bases in frame from base 1. V sheds 5 bases and J sheds 4 bases, leaving 11 bases between their ends. Sequenced sample: a population of CD138-negative cells sorted from bone marrow. Explained via the paper, the cell subset or site label denotes: bone marrow mononuclear cells depleted of CD138+ plasma/myeloma cells by negative magnetic selection. Here the chain combines TRBV29-1 and TRBJ1-1, with an unclear D gene assignment. This clonotype was obtained from a donor at least 40 years old with multiple myeloma. The DNA sequence follows: TGCAGCGTTCGTTGGGCGGCCACTGAAGCTTTCTTT. Translated, it reads CSVRWAATEAFF.